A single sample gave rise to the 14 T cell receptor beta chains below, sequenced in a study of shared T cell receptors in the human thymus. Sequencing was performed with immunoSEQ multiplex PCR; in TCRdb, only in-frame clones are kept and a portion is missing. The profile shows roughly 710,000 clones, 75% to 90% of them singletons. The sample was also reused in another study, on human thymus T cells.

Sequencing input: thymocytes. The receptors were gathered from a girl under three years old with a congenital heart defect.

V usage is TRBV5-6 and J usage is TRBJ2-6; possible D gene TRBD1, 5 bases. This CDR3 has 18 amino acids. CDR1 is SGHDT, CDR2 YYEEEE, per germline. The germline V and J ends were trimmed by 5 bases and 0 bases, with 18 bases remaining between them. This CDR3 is CASRPQGLSGSGANVLTF. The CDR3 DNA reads TGTGCCAGCAGACCTCAGGGCCTTTCCGGCTCTGGGGCCAACGTCCTGACTTTC.

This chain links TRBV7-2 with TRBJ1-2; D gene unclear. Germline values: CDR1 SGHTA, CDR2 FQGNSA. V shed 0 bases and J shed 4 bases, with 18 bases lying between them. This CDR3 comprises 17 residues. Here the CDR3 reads CASSLALTVIGSYGYTF. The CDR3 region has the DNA TGTGCCAGCAGCTTAGCGCTAACGGTCATAGGGAGCTATGGCTACACCTTC.

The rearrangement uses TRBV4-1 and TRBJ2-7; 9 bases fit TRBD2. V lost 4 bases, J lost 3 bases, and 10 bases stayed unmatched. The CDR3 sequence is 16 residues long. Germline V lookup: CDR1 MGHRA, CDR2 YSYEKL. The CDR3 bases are TGCGCCAGCAGCCGAGCGGGACTAGCTCCCAACTACGAGCAGTACTTC. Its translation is CASSRAGLAPNYEQYF.

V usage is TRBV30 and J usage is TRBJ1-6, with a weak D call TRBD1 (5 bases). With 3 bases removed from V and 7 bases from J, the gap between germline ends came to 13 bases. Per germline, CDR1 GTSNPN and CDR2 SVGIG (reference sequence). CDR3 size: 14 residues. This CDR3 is CAWRHSYRNSPLHF. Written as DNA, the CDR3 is TGTGCCTGGAGACATTCCTACAGGAATTCACCCCTCCACTTT. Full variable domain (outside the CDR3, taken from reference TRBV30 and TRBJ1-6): SQTIHQWPATLVQPVGSPLSLECTVEGTSNPNLYWYRQAAGRGLQLLFYSVGIGQISSEVPQNLSASRPQDRQFILSSKKLLLSDSGFYLCAWRHSYRNSPLHFGNGTRLTVT.

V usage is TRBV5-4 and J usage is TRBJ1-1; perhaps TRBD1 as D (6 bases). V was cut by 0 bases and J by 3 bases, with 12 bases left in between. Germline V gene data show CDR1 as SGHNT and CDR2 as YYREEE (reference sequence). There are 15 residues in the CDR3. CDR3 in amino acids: CASSLGGGYHTEAFF. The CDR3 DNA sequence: TGTGCCAGCAGCTTGGGGGGGGGCTACCACACTGAAGCTTTCTTT.

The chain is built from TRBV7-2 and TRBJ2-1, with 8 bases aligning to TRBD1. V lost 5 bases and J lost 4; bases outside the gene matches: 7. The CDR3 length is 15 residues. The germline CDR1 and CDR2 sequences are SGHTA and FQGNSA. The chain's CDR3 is CASSPGQECYNEQFF. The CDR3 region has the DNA TGTGCCAGCAGCCCGGGACAGGAATGTTACAATGAGCAGTTCTTC.

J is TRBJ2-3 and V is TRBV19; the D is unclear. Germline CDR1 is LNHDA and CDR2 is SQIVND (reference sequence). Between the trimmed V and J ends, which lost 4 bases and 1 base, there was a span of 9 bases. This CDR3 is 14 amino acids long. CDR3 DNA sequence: TGTGCCAGTAGTACTAGTCATCGCACAGATACGCAGTATTTT. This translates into CASSTSHRTDTQYF.

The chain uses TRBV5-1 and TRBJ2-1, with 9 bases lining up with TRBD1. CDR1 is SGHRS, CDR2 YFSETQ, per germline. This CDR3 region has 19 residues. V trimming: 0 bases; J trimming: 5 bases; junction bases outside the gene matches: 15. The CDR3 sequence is CASSLVRDRVKVWHNEQFF. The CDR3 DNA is TGCGCCAGCAGCTTGGTCCGGGACAGGGTAAAAGTTTGGCACAATGAGCAGTTCTTC.

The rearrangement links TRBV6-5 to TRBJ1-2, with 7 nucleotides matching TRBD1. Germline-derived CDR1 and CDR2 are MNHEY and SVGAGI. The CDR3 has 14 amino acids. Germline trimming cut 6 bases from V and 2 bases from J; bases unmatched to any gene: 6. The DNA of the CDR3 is TGTGCCAGCAGGCCAAGGGACAGCAACTATGGCTACACCTTC. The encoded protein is CASRPRDSNYGYTF.

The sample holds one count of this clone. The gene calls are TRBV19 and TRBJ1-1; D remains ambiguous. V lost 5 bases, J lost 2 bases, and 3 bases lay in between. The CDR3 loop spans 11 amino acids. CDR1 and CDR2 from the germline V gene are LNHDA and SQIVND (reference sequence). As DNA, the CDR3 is TGTGCCAGTAGTGTAAACACTGAAGCTTTCTTT. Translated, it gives CASSVNTEAFF.

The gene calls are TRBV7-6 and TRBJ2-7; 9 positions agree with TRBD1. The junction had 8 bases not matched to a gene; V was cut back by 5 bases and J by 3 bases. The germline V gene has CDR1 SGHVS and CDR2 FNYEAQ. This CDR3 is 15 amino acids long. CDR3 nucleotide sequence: TGTGCCAGCAGCGACCGGGACAGGGCTTACTACGAGCAGTACTTC. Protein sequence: CASSDRDRAYYEQYF. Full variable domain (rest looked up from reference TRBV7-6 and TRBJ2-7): GAGVSQSPRYKVTKRGQDVALRCDPISGHVSLYWYRQALGQGPEFLTYFNYEAQQDKSGLPNDRFSAERPEGSISTLTIQRTEQRDSAMYRCASSDRDRAYYEQYFGPGTRLTVT.

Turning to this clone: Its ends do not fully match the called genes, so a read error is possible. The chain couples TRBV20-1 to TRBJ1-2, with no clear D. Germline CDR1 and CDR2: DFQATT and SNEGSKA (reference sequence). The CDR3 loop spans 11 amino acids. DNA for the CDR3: TGCAGTGCTGGAGACCACTTTGGCTACACCTTC. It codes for CSAGDHFGYTF.

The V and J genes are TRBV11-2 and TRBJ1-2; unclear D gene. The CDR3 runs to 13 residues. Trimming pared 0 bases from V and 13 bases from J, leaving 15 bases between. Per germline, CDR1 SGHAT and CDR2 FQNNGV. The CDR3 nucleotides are TGTGCCAGCAGCTTAGATAGGAGGTCCCTTAGCACCTTC. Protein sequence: CASSLDRRSLSTF.

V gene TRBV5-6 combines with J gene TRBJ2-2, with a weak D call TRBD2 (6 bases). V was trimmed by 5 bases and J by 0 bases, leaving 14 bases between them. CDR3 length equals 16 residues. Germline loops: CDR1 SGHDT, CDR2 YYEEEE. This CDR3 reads CASRGGTATNTGELFF. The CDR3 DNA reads TGTGCCAGCAGGGGCGGGACCGCAACGAACACCGGGGAGCTGTTTTTT.